Listed here are 14 T cell receptor beta chains from one sample, sequenced in a study of beta chain features in type 1 diabetes. Of the isolated RNA, all was reverse transcribed, and so the sequenced material was expressed TCRB transcripts. Clones were sequenced by immunoSEQ multiplex PCR, and TCRdb holds only the in-frame ones, with some missing. The sample has approximately 400,000 clones, roughly 16% seen once; the top ten hold roughly 0.019%. Specimen: naive CD4+ T cells from blood. These TCRs come from a woman in her late teens or twenties in good health.

The chain couples TRBV10-3 to TRBJ2-5, with 12 positions matching TRBD2. Germline CDR1 ENHRY, CDR2 SYGVKD. V was pared by 0 bases and J by 1 base, with 3 bases of the junction left unmatched. The CDR3 covers 17 residues. The CDR3 sequence: CAISESTSGRSQETQYF. DNA of the CDR3: TGTGCCATCAGTGAGTCAACTAGCGGGAGGTCCCAAGAGACCCAGTACTTC.

This sequence joins TRBV7-2 and TRBJ1-5, with a tentative D call TRBD1 (5 bases). Trimming left V 1 base short and J 3 bases short, with 10 bases between. The CDR3 loop spans 15 amino acids. CDR1 SGHTA and CDR2 FQGNSA come from the germline V gene. The CDR3 protein is CASSLEGRFNQPQHF. The CDR3 DNA follows: TGTGCCAGCAGCTTAGAGGGGAGGTTCAATCAGCCCCAGCATTTT.

This clone is a singleton in its sample. This chain connects TRBV7-6 to TRBJ2-7, with TRBD2 matching over 9 bases. The CDR3 is 16 residues long. With 3 bases clipped from V and 0 bases from J, the junction kept 6 bases outside the gene matches. The germline CDR1 and CDR2 sequences are SGHVS and FNYEAQ. CDR3 sequence (DNA): TGTGCCAGCAGCTTGCGGGGGGGGACGGGCTCCTACGAGCAGTACTTC. Translation: CASSLRGGTGSYEQYF.

The genes are TRBV14 and TRBJ2-1; D may be TRBD2 (6 bases). Germline V lookup: CDR1 SGHDN, CDR2 FVKESK. Between the trimmed V and J ends, which lost 1 base and 2 bases, there was a span of 18 bases. This CDR3 has 18 residues. CDR3 bases: TGTGCCAGCAGCCAAGTATCCCCCTGGCGGGATGCCTACAATGAGCAGTTCTTC. Translating gives CASSQVSPWRDAYNEQFF.

The gene calls are TRBV30 and TRBJ2-7; 10 positions agree with TRBD1. The CDR3 sequence is 15 residues long. V shed 1 base and J 6 bases; nucleotides not matched to a gene: 9. Germline lookup yields CDR1 GTSNPN and CDR2 SVGIG (reference sequence). CDR3 sequence (DNA): TGTGCCTGGAGTGGTCCGGGACAGGGGCTGCGCGAGCAGTACTTC. This gives the protein CAWSGPGQGLREQYF.

This clone has more than one count but fewer than ten. The V and J genes are TRBV4-3 and TRBJ1-2, with 7 bases that match TRBD1. The CDR3 totals 17 residues. J lost 7 bases, V lost 4 bases, and 18 bases had no gene match. Looked up from germline, CDR1 is LGHNA and CDR2 is YSLEER. Written as DNA, the CDR3 is TGCGCCAGCAGCCGAAGACAAGTGGGGACCAGGGGGTTTGGCTACACCTTC. It yields the protein CASSRRQVGTRGFGYTF.

In DNA form, the CDR3 reads TGTGCCAGCAGCATAATTTTAAGAGGAGGCACAGATACGCAGTATTTT. Its protein product is CASSIILRGGTDTQYF. The chain is built from TRBV5-4 and TRBJ2-3; D is unclear. The germline V and J ends were trimmed by 4 bases and 1 base, with 16 bases remaining between them. The CDR3 loop spans 16 amino acids. Germline CDR1 and CDR2: SGHNT and YYREEE (reference sequence).

This clone was observed a few times. The genes are TRBV5-1 and TRBJ2-1; D is possibly TRBD2 (6 bases). Trimming pared 0 bases from V and 8 bases from J, leaving 15 bases between. Germline V lookup: CDR1 SGHRS, CDR2 YFSETQ. The CDR3 covers 15 residues. The CDR3 loop reads CASSLGSLGTDEQFF. The CDR3 bases are TGCGCCAGCAGCTTGGGGTCGCTAGGGACTGATGAGCAGTTCTTC.

This rearrangement joins TRBV6-5 to TRBJ2-1; possible D gene TRBD2, 5 bases. The length of the CDR3 is 16 residues. Trimming took 0 bases from V and 1 from J, leaving 10 bases between them. The V gene's germline CDR1 is MNHEY and CDR2 SVGAGI. The CDR3 DNA sequence: TGTGCCAGCAGTTACTCGCCGGACTCTTCCTACAATGAGCAGTTCTTC. Its protein is CASSYSPDSSYNEQFF.

V usage is TRBV5-8 and J usage is TRBJ2-1; D possibly corresponds to TRBD1 (6 bases). The V end lost 2 bases, the J end lost 6 bases, and 9 bases lay between the germline ends. The CDR3 is 13 amino acids. CDR1 and CDR2 (germline): SGHTS, YDEGEE. In DNA form, the CDR3 reads TGTGCCAGCAGCTTCCTCAGGGGCAATGAGCAGTTCTTC. Translation: CASSFLRGNEQFF.

This clone was found a few times. The genes are TRBV25-1 and TRBJ2-1; 10 bases agree with TRBD2. The CDR3 has 17 residues. Per germline, CDR1 MGHDK and CDR2 SYGVNS. V gave up 0 bases and J gave up 6 bases; unmatched junction bases: 8. CDR3 amino acids: CASSEYGSGRGGNEQFF. The CDR3 DNA follows: TGTGCCAGCAGTGAATATGGGAGCGGGAGGGGGGGCAATGAGCAGTTCTTC.

The chain is built from TRBV25-1 and TRBJ1-5; 7 bases align to TRBD1. This CDR3 region has 14 residues. Germline values: CDR1 MGHDK, CDR2 SYGVNS. Trimming took 5 bases from V and 4 from J; bases not matched to a gene: 5. The CDR3 DNA reads as TGTGCCAGCAGTTTGGGACAGCCAAATCAGCCCCAGCATTTT. Its protein is CASSLGQPNQPQHF.

This chain uses TRBV11-2 with TRBJ2-2, with D unclear. Trimming shortened V by 0 bases and J by 0 bases, and 5 bases separated the two germline ends. Per the germline V gene, CDR1 is SGHAT and CDR2 is FQNNGV. The CDR3 runs to 15 residues. The CDR3 nucleotides are TGTGCCAGCAGCTTAGAGGGCTCGAACACCGGGGAGCTGTTTTTT. Translation gives CASSLEGSNTGELFF.

V gene TRBV9 combines with J gene TRBJ2-7; 7 bases line up with TRBD1. Germline CDR1 reads SGDLS; CDR2 reads YYNGEE. CDR3 length: 14 residues. The J segment lost 3 bases and the V segment lost 0 bases, leaving 3 bases of the junction unmatched. CDR3 protein: CASSVGGGYYEQYF. CDR3 nucleotides: TGTGCCAGCAGCGTAGGAGGGGGCTACTACGAGCAGTACTTC.